The 29 T cell receptor beta chains below come from one sample, sequenced in a study of metastatic and nonmetastatic thyroid tumors. TCRdb reprocessed the PCR reads using MiXCR. This table holds about 15,000 clones, around 3.8% found once. Among the patients, none had received any treatment before thyroid surgery. The sequenced sample was tumor tissue. The receptor source for this set is a female donor with papillary thyroid cancer or a benign thyroid nodule (not recorded which). Some clones in this sample may be carry-over from other donors' samples.

This clone was observed a few times. The chain couples TRBV6-2 or TRBV6-3 to TRBJ2-7, with TRBD1 as a possible D gene (6 bases). CDR3 length: 14 residues. Trimming took 3 bases from V and 3 from J, leaving 12 bases between them. Germline V gene data show CDR1 as MNHEY and CDR2 as SVGEGT. The CDR3 DNA reads as TGTGCCAGCAGTTATCAGGGGCCCGACTACGAGCAGTACTTC. Its protein is CASSYQGPDYEQYF.

This clone was counted between two and nine times. V and J are TRBV2 and TRBJ1-3; D ambiguous. CDR1 is SNHLY, CDR2 FYNNEI, per germline. The CDR3 is 13 residues long. V shed 4 bases and J shed 9 bases, with 13 bases lying between them. CDR3 nucleotide sequence: TGTGCCAGCAGTGGTCGGGGAAGGGTCACCATATATTTT. Translating gives CASSGRGRVTIYF.

This clone appeared a few times. The chain joins TRBV2 to TRBJ1-2; weak D call: TRBD1 (5 bases). CDR1 is SNHLY, CDR2 FYNNEI, per germline. The CDR3 has 13 amino acids. The ends were cut back, 6 bases at V and 8 bases at J, with 16 bases in the middle. CDR3 residues: CASSPRGQLGYTF. CDR3 bases: TGTGCCAGCAGCCCGAGGGGTCAATTGGGCTACACCTTC. Drawing the rest from reference TRBV2 and TRBJ1-2, the complete variable domain is EPEVTQTPSHQVTQMGQEVILRCVPISNHLYFYWYRQILGQKVEFLVSFYNNEISEKSEIFDDQFSVERPDGSNFTLKIRSTKLEDSAMYFCASSPRGQLGYTFGSGTRLTVV.

This clone was picked up a small number of times. The chain joins TRBV11-3 to TRBJ2-5, with D uncertain. The V and J ends lost 1 base and 5 bases respectively, with 23 bases between them. CDR1 is SGHNT and CDR2 is YENEEA in the germline V gene. The CDR3 is 18 amino acids. As DNA, the CDR3 is TGTGCCAGCAGCTTAGCCCGGATAAAGGGTGGCGTTTGGGAGACCCAGTACTTC. It is translated as CASSLARIKGGVWETQYF.

There are a few counts of this clone. The V gene is TRBV28, the J gene TRBJ2-2; D possibly corresponds to TRBD1 (5 bases). Germline V gives CDR1 MDHEN, CDR2 SYDVKM. V lost 6 bases, J lost 4 bases, and 12 bases lay in between. This CDR3 has 14 amino acids. The CDR3 protein is CASSGFRATGELFF. In DNA form, the CDR3 reads TGTGCCAGCAGCGGATTCAGGGCCACCGGGGAGCTGTTTTTT.

This clone was detected only a few times. The J gene is TRBJ2-3, the V gene TRBV6-2 or TRBV6-3, with D perhaps matching TRBD2 (6 bases). Germline CDR1 and CDR2: MNHEY and SVGEGT. CDR3 length equals 15 residues. Deletions cut 6 bases from V and 0 bases from J, with 13 bases between. CDR3 sequence (DNA): TGTGCCAGCAGACCCCAGCGGGCTAGCACAGATACGCAGTATTTT. As protein: CASRPQRASTDTQYF.

This clone has just a few counts. Without the conserved terminal phenylalanine or tryptophan, this CDR3 likely stems from a read error. The chain carries TRBV28 and TRBJ2-2; the match to TRBD1 covers 8 bases. This CDR3 region has 17 residues. The V gene's germline CDR1 is MDHEN and CDR2 SYDVKM. The V and J ends lost 5 bases and 6 bases, in that order; junction bases with no gene match: 14. The CDR3 protein is CASSTPSGGGFSGELFS. The CDR3 nucleotides are TGTGCCAGCAGTACGCCCTCAGGGGGCGGTTTTTCCGGGGAGCTGTTTTCT.

In the case of this clone: At one end, the junction sequence differs from germline, possibly due to a read error. The chain carries TRBV12-3 or TRBV12-4 and TRBJ1-2, with D hard to call. CDR3 length equals 12 residues. The CDR3 here is CASSPDDYVYTF. In nucleotides, the CDR3 is TGTGCCAGCAGCCCGGACGACTATGTCTACACCTTC.

This clone was found a few times. The chain employs TRBV10-3 and TRBJ2-5; D is unresolved. V was cut by 0 bases and J by 3 bases, with 5 bases left in between. The CDR3 is 13 amino acids. Germline CDR1 is ENHRY and CDR2 is SYGVKD. CDR3 protein: CAISESNEETQYF. CDR3 in DNA: TGTGCCATCAGTGAGTCGAATGAAGAGACCCAGTACTTC.

The chain uses TRBV6-1 and TRBJ1-6; D unclear. Germline V gene lookup returns CDR1 MNHNS and CDR2 SASEGT. V was cut by 8 bases and J by 9 bases, with 14 bases left in between. The CDR3 spans 13 residues. CDR3 bases: TGTGCCAGCGAGCAGGCGGACGGTTCACCCCTCCACTTT. Its translation: CASEQADGSPLHF.

V and J are TRBV7-9 and TRBJ2-2; the D call may be TRBD1 or TRBD2 (5 bases each). Germline assignment: CDR1 SEHNR and CDR2 FQNEAQ (reference sequence). This CDR3 is built from 15 residues. V shed 4 bases and J shed 6 bases, with 15 bases lying between them. CDR3 nucleotides: TGTGCCAGCAGCTATGGGGGTGGACCCCCCGGGGAGCTGTTTTTT. Its protein product is CASSYGGGPPGELFF.

The chain combines TRBV19 with TRBJ2-1; 14 nucleotides align to TRBD2. The CDR3 contains 17 residues. From germline, CDR1 is LNHDA and CDR2 SQIVND (reference sequence). CDR3 residues: CAAGTSGRPLAYNEQFF. CDR3 DNA sequence: TGTGCTGCCGGGACTAGCGGGAGACCCCTCGCCTACAATGAGCAGTTCTTC.

Of note for this clone: An end of the junction does not agree with germline; a read error may underlie this. The chain uses TRBV20-1 and TRBJ1-1; maybe TRBD1 (5 bases). The CDR3 runs 14 residues. Germline CDR1 DFQATT, CDR2 SNEGSKA (reference sequence). CDR3 sequence (DNA): TGCAGTGCGCGGGGCAAGGGGTGGGGGTCTGAAGCTTTGTTT. It specifies CSARGKGWGSEALF.

There are a few counts of this clone. This chain connects TRBV24-1 to TRBJ1-2; D remains ambiguous. This CDR3 is built from 13 residues. Trimming took 9 bases from V and 8 from J, leaving 18 bases between them. Germline loops: CDR1 KGHDR, CDR2 SFDVKD. The CDR3 sequence: CATSHREVGGYTF. CDR3 DNA: TGTGCCACCTCCCATCGGGAGGTAGGAGGCTACACCTTC.

This chain uses TRBV7-6 with TRBJ1-1, with no clear D. Trimming took 5 bases from V and 1 from J, leaving 14 bases between them. The CDR3 contains 15 residues. The germline gives CDR1 SGHVS, CDR2 FNYEAQ. Written as DNA, the CDR3 is TGTGCCAGCAGCCCCGGGGTAGGGCGGAACACTGAAGCTTTCTTT. Protein sequence: CASSPGVGRNTEAFF. Full variable domain (outside the CDR3, taken from reference TRBV7-6 and TRBJ1-1): GAGVSQSPRYKVTKRGQDVALRCDPISGHVSLYWYRQALGQGPEFLTYFNYEAQQDKSGLPNDRFSAERPEGSISTLTIQRTEQRDSAMYRCASSPGVGRNTEAFFGQGTRLTVV.

The chain uses TRBV20-1 and TRBJ2-7; 9 nucleotides line up with TRBD1. Unmatched junction bases numbered 10, after V lost 5 bases and J lost 5 bases. Germline V gene sequence: CDR1 DFQATT, CDR2 SNEGSKA (reference sequence). The CDR3 is 14 amino acids. The CDR3 protein is CSALNTGGSDEQYF. The CDR3 DNA follows: TGCAGTGCTCTAAATACAGGGGGCAGTGACGAGCAGTACTTC.

The chain is built from TRBV6-2 or TRBV6-3 and TRBJ2-3; 10 bases are a match to TRBD1. The CDR3 has 15 residues. Germline V CDR1 and CDR2: MNHEY, SVGEGT. V lost 3 bases, J lost 4 bases, and 4 bases stayed unmatched. CDR3 bases: TGTGCCAGCAGTTATCTCGGACAGGGGGCAGATACGCAGTATTTT. As protein: CASSYLGQGADTQYF.

CDR3 bases: TGTGCCAGCCGGAGGGGGGCAGGGGACACTGAAGCTTTCTTT. Its protein is CASRRGAGDTEAFF. This chain links TRBV6-1 with TRBJ1-1; perhaps TRBD1 as D (6 bases). The CDR3 covers 14 residues. Germline V gene data show CDR1 as MNHNS and CDR2 as SASEGT. The V gene lost 8 bases and the J gene lost 3 bases, with 16 bases spanning the gap.

For this clone: Germline is not matched at one junction end, which may reflect a read error. This chain joins TRBV6-1 and TRBJ2-1, with 10 bases aligning to TRBD2. Germline CDR1 MNHNS, CDR2 SASEGT. The CDR3 is 18 residues long. This CDR3 reads CASSEDVYSGRYYNEQFF. In DNA, the CDR3 is TGTGCCAGCAGCGAAGATGTGTATAGCGGGAGGTACTACAATGAGCAGTTCTTC.

This clone was seen a handful of times. A much larger clone lies one base from this, so it may be a read error. The same CDR3 also results from other DNA sequences found in this sample. The rearrangement links TRBV27 to TRBJ2-3; D gene uncertain. The CDR3 spans 13 residues. Deletions cut 0 bases from V and 4 bases from J, with 5 bases between. CDR1 is MNHEY, CDR2 SMNVEV, per germline (reference sequence). CDR3 protein: CASSLSRPDTQYF. For the CDR3, the DNA is TGTGCCAGCAGTTTATCGCGGCCAGATACGCAGTATTTT.

The V call is TRBV27, the J call TRBJ2-3, with 9 bases identical to TRBD1. This CDR3 is 14 amino acids long. The germline gives CDR1 MNHEY, CDR2 SMNVEV (reference sequence). V trimming: 7 bases; J trimming: 4 bases; junction bases outside the gene matches: 6. The CDR3: CASTWTGEADTQYF. CDR3 nucleotides: TGTGCCAGCACCTGGACAGGGGAGGCAGATACGCAGTATTTT.

This sequence joins TRBV6-4 and TRBJ2-1, with TRBD1 identical over 9 bases. Per the germline V gene, CDR1 is MRHNA and CDR2 is SNTAGT. The junction had 0 bases not matched to a gene; V was cut back by 0 bases and J by 6 bases. The CDR3 extends over 14 amino acids. The CDR3 coding sequence is TGTGCCAGCAGTGACTCGACAGGGGGCAATGAGCAGTTCTTC. Translating it yields CASSDSTGGNEQFF.

This clone appeared a few times. The chain combines TRBV28 with TRBJ2-7; 8 nucleotides align to TRBD2. From germline, CDR1 is MDHEN and CDR2 SYDVKM. The CDR3 covers 14 residues. V dropped 3 bases and J dropped 4; count of bases not matched to a gene: 5. The CDR3: CASSFGTSGYEQYF. CDR3 sequence (DNA): TGTGCCAGCAGTTTTGGGACTAGTGGTTACGAGCAGTACTTC. Full variable domain (outside the CDR3, taken from reference TRBV28 and TRBJ2-7): DVKVTQSSRYLVKRTGEKVFLECVQDMDHENMFWYRQDPGLGLRLIYFSYDVKMKEKGDIPEGYSVSREKKERFSLILESASTNQTSMYLCASSFGTSGYEQYFGPGTRLTVT.

This sequence joins TRBV28 and TRBJ2-7; D is perhaps TRBD2 (6 bases). The CDR3 has 14 residues. V was pared by 3 bases and J by 4 bases, with 13 bases between. Looked up from germline, CDR1 is MDHEN and CDR2 is SYDVKM. CDR3 region: CASSLRTNIYEQYF. The CDR3 coding sequence is TGTGCCAGCAGTTTGAGGACTAACATTTACGAGCAGTACTTC. Drawing the rest from reference TRBV28 and TRBJ2-7, the complete variable domain is DVKVTQSSRYLVKRTGEKVFLECVQDMDHENMFWYRQDPGLGLRLIYFSYDVKMKEKGDIPEGYSVSREKKERFSLILESASTNQTSMYLCASSLRTNIYEQYFGPGTRLTVT.

This clone was observed a few times. The rearrangement joins TRBV6-1 to TRBJ1-1; tentative D call: TRBD1 (5 bases). The CDR3 length is 14 residues. Germline assignment: CDR1 MNHNS and CDR2 SASEGT. V was trimmed by 6 bases and J by 5 bases, leaving 16 bases between them. CDR3 region: CASRGPGRETEAFF. The CDR3 bases are TGTGCCAGCAGGGGCCCAGGGAGGGAAACTGAAGCTTTCTTT.

V is TRBV7-2 and J is TRBJ1-3; possibly TRBD1 for D (5 bases). Per the germline V gene, CDR1 is SGHTA and CDR2 is FQGNSA. The CDR3 sequence is 17 residues long. The V end was cut by 0 bases, the J end by 0 bases, with 12 bases between. The CDR3 nucleotides are TGTGCCAGCAGCTTAGCGCCCAGGGCCTTCTCTGGAAACACCATATATTTT. Translation: CASSLAPRAFSGNTIYF.

In its sample, this clone is medium-sized (0.01 to 0.1%). CDR3 bases: TGTGCCAGCAGCCACGGGGGCTACAATGAGCAGTTCTTC. It codes for CASSHGGYNEQFF. V is TRBV16 and J is TRBJ2-1, with D maybe TRBD2 (6 bases). CDR3 size: 13 residues. The V gene's germline CDR1 is KGHSY and CDR2 FQNENV. Between the trimmed V and J ends, which lost 3 bases and 3 bases, there was a span of 6 bases.

The table lists this clone with many counts. This chain links TRBV6-1 with TRBJ1-2, with a tentative D call TRBD1 (5 bases). This CDR3 is built from 15 residues. Trimming pared 5 bases from V and 5 bases from J, leaving 18 bases between. The germline V gene has CDR1 MNHNS and CDR2 SASEGT. Here the CDR3 DNA reads TGTGCCAGCAGTCCCCCAGGGCAGGACTTATATGGCTACACCTTC. Protein product: CASSPPGQDLYGYTF.

The genes are TRBV11-3 and TRBJ2-3; 7 bases are a match to TRBD2. Germline V gene data show CDR1 as SGHNT and CDR2 as YENEEA. CDR3 size: 13 residues. J gave up 3 bases and V 5 bases, and 2 bases lay outside the gene matches. The CDR3 bases are TGTGCCAGCAGCCGGCGGGGGACAGATACGCAGTATTTT. Translation gives CASSRRGTDTQYF.